Below, 26 T cell receptor beta chains from the same sample are listed, as sequenced in a study of T cell repertoires in cytomegalovirus infection. MiXCR, run by TCRdb on the reads, gives a single entry per CDR3 protein. The table records about 20,000 distinct CDR3 sequences, over 40% of them present only once. These receptors have no identified antigens. This sample comprised CD8+ T cells from cultured PBMCs, obtained from culture after CMV antigen stimulation. Source of these receptors: a human donor in good health (CMV status not recorded). Some clones in this sample may be carry-over from other donors' samples.

The CDR3 is CASSLSIGASQPQHF. Written as DNA, the CDR3 is TGTGCCAGCAGTTTATCGATCGGGGCAAGTCAGCCCCAGCATTTT. The chain has TRBV27 and TRBJ1-5, with a tentative D call TRBD1 (5 bases). Germline V gives CDR1 MNHEY, CDR2 SMNVEV (reference sequence). The CDR3 is made up of 15 amino acids. The V end lost 0 bases, the J end lost 6 bases, and 12 bases lay between the germline ends.

The V gene is TRBV6-1, the J gene TRBJ2-7; possibly TRBD1 for D (6 bases). Germline assignment: CDR1 MNHNS and CDR2 SASEGT. The CDR3 is made up of 13 amino acids. Trimming shortened V by 1 base and J by 2 bases, and 6 bases separated the two germline ends. The CDR3 region has the DNA TGTGCCAGCAGTGAAGGGACAGCCTACGAGCAGTACTTC. Amino acid sequence: CASSEGTAYEQYF.

V gene TRBV2 combines with J gene TRBJ1-5; the D is unclear. Germline lookup yields CDR1 SNHLY and CDR2 FYNNEI. The CDR3 has 18 amino acids. Trimming cost V 7 bases and J 2 bases, with 24 bases left between them. The CDR3 nucleotides are TGTGCCAGCACCGTGCCGTTCGGAACCAATCTGGGCAATCAGCCCCAGCATTTT. This encodes CASTVPFGTNLGNQPQHF.

A note on this clonotype: Compared with germline, one end of the junction differs, possibly owing to a read error. The V and J genes are TRBV9 and TRBJ2-7; the match to TRBD2 covers 12 bases. CDR3 length equals 16 residues. Germline values: CDR1 SGDLS, CDR2 YYNGEE. The CDR3 DNA is TGTACCAGCAGCACCGACCTAGCGGGAGGGCCTGACGAGCAGTACTTC. It encodes CTSSTDLAGGPDEQYF. The whole variable domain, remainder taken from reference TRBV9 and TRBJ2-7, is DSGVTQTPKHLITATGQRVTLRCSPRSGDLSVYWYQQSLDQGLQFLIQYYNGEERAKGNILERFSAQQFPDLHSELNLSSLELGDSALYFCTSSTDLAGGPDEQYFGPGTRLTVT.

The V call is TRBV6-2 or TRBV6-3, the J call TRBJ1-5, with D possibly being TRBD1 (5 bases). CDR1 is MNHEY and CDR2 is SVGEGT in the germline V gene. V gave up 5 bases and J gave up 4 bases, with 15 bases separating them. CDR3 length equals 15 residues. The CDR3 nucleotides are TGTGCCAGCAGTGAAGTGGGGGGGATAAATCAGCCCCAGCATTTT. Translated: CASSEVGGINQPQHF.

The rearrangement uses TRBV12-3 or TRBV12-4 and TRBJ2-6, with D hard to call. This CDR3 spans 14 amino acids. Trimming left V 5 bases short and J 4 bases short, with 9 bases between. The CDR3 region is CASSARPGANVLTF. CDR3 DNA: TGTGCCAGCAGTGCCCGCCCCGGGGCCAACGTCCTGACTTTC.

This sequence joins TRBV4-1 and TRBJ2-2; either TRBD1 or TRBD2 may supply D (5 bases each). The CDR3 loop spans 19 amino acids. V was clipped by 4 bases and J by 7 bases, with 28 bases between them. The germline gives CDR1 MGHRA, CDR2 YSYEKL. The CDR3 protein is CASSLESGTDTAVSGELFF. CDR3 bases: TGCGCCAGCAGCCTAGAGTCGGGGACCGACACAGCGGTCAGCGGGGAGCTGTTTTTT.

The chain is built from TRBV19 and TRBJ2-3, with a tentative D call TRBD2 (6 bases). In germline, CDR1 is LNHDA, CDR2 SQIVND (reference sequence). V was shortened by 5 bases and J by 2 bases, with 11 bases between the two germline ends. This CDR3 has 14 residues. In DNA form, the CDR3 reads TGTGCCAGTAGTCCGGGAGTCTTCACAGATACGCAGTATTTT. Translation: CASSPGVFTDTQYF.

The sample holds one count of this clonotype. The chain has TRBV27 and TRBJ1-2, with a tentative D call TRBD1 (5 bases). Germline loops: CDR1 MNHEY, CDR2 SMNVEV (reference sequence). The CDR3 is made up of 15 amino acids. V was pared by 1 base and J by 8 bases, with 17 bases between. The CDR3 DNA is TGTGCCAGCAGTTTATGGACCGGGGGGTCCGGCGGCTACACCTTC. Translated, it gives CASSLWTGGSGGYTF.

A word on this clonotype: At one boundary the junction diverges from the germline segment, which might be a read error. This chain uses TRBV4-1 with TRBJ2-2, with 10 nucleotides matching TRBD2. Looked up from germline, CDR1 is MGHRA and CDR2 is YSYEKL. This CDR3 has 17 amino acids. DNA of the CDR3: TGTGCCAGCAGCCAAGATAAGCGGGGGGGCCGGACCGGGGAGCTGTTTTTT. It yields the protein CASSQDKRGGRTGELFF.

The chain combines TRBV7-2 with TRBJ2-5; D call uncertain. V was trimmed by 1 base and J by 1 base, leaving 7 bases between them. Germline V lookup: CDR1 SGHTA, CDR2 FQGNSA. The CDR3 runs to 14 residues. The CDR3 spells CASSLVTAQETQYF. The CDR3, as DNA: TGTGCCAGCAGCTTAGTTACAGCCCAAGAGACCCAGTACTTC.

This clonotype was recorded at least ten times. The V gene is TRBV20-1, the J gene TRBJ2-1, with unresolved D. The CDR3 has 14 residues. Germline V gene lookup returns CDR1 DFQATT and CDR2 SNEGSKA (reference sequence). With 0 bases removed from V and 0 bases from J, the gap between germline ends came to 6 bases. CDR3 in DNA: TGCAGTGCTAGAGACCGAATCTCCTACAATGAGCAGTTCTTC. Translated, it gives CSARDRISYNEQFF.

This clonotype turned up a few times. This chain joins TRBV7-6 and TRBJ1-1; D is unresolved. The germline gives CDR1 SGHVS, CDR2 FNYEAQ. There are 13 residues in the CDR3. Trimming stripped 3 bases from V and 3 bases from J, with 8 bases between. The CDR3 reads CASSFRLDTEAFF. The CDR3 DNA sequence: TGTGCCAGCAGCTTCCGACTTGACACTGAAGCTTTCTTT.

The J gene is TRBJ2-1, the V gene TRBV7-6, with 11 bases fitting TRBD1. The CDR3 has 13 residues. Germline CDR1 reads SGHVS; CDR2 reads FNYEAQ. The V and J ends lost 8 bases and 5 bases, in that order; junction bases with no gene match: 2. The CDR3 loop is CASGQGADNEQFF. The CDR3 DNA sequence: TGTGCCAGCGGACAGGGGGCAGACAATGAGCAGTTCTTC.

This clonotype was seen a handful of times. This sequence joins TRBV29-1 and TRBJ1-6; 10 bases align to TRBD1. From germline, CDR1 is SQVTM and CDR2 ANQGSEA. J was trimmed by 10 bases and V by 6 bases; bases with no gene match: 9. CDR3 length: 14 residues. The CDR3 DNA reads TGCAGCGTGCGCTCCGGGACAGGGGACTCACCCCTCCACTTT. It encodes CSVRSGTGDSPLHF.

This chain connects TRBV6-6 to TRBJ2-2; D perhaps matches TRBD2 (6 bases). With 11 bases removed from V and 3 bases from J, the gap between germline ends came to 13 bases. In germline, CDR1 is MNHNY, CDR2 SVGAGI (reference sequence). The CDR3 contains 13 residues. The CDR3: CAARGDYTGELFF. For the CDR3, the DNA is TGTGCCGCCCGAGGGGACTACACCGGGGAGCTGTTTTTT.

V is TRBV7-2 and J is TRBJ2-1; D gene unclear. V was pared by 5 bases and J by 0 bases, with 11 bases between. The V gene's germline CDR1 is SGHTA and CDR2 FQGNSA. The CDR3 is 15 amino acids. DNA for the CDR3: TGTGCCAGCAGCCGGACGGATAGCTCCTACAATGAGCAGTTCTTC. It yields the protein CASSRTDSSYNEQFF.

Note on this clonotype: A much larger clone is a single base away; this may be a read error. The rearrangement links TRBV7-8 to TRBJ2-7; no clear D. V lost 10 bases to trimming and J lost 6 bases, with 22 bases between them. The CDR3 is 14 amino acids. Germline loops: CDR1 SGHVS, CDR2 FQNEAQ. Here the CDR3 reads CANKALYPGTEQYF. CDR3 bases: TGTGCCAACAAAGCTCTTTATCCCGGAACCGAGCAGTACTTC.

V usage is TRBV28 and J usage is TRBJ1-1, with D unresolved. V lost 7 bases and J 0 bases, leaving 12 bases between the germline ends. Germline V gives CDR1 MDHEN, CDR2 SYDVKM. CDR3 size: 14 residues. Written as DNA, the CDR3 is TGTGCCAGCAACCGGCCCTGGTTGAACACTGAAGCTTTCTTT. Protein sequence: CASNRPWLNTEAFF. The full variable domain, in which reference TRBV28 and TRBJ1-1 provide the parts outside the CDR3, is DVKVTQSSRYLVKRTGEKVFLECVQDMDHENMFWYRQDPGLGLRLIYFSYDVKMKEKGDIPEGYSVSREKKERFSLILESASTNQTSMYLCASNRPWLNTEAFFGQGTRLTVV.

This clonotype was detected once. The rearrangement uses TRBV4-1 and TRBJ2-1; 11 bases are shared with TRBD2. Judging by the DNA end, TRBJ2-7 fits better; the J call may be wrong. From germline, CDR1 is MGHRA and CDR2 YSYEKL. The CDR3 loop spans 16 amino acids. CDR3 region: CASSQEVAGGFNEQYF. DNA for the CDR3: TGCGCCAGCAGCCAAGAGGTAGCGGGGGGGTTCAATGAGCAGTACTTC.

The rearrangement joins TRBV7-9 to TRBJ2-3; D call uncertain. Trimming took 2 bases from V and 2 from J, leaving 8 bases between them. CDR3 size: 14 residues. From germline, CDR1 is SEHNR and CDR2 FQNEAQ (reference sequence). The CDR3 region has the DNA TGTGCCAGCAGCTTAATGGCTAACACAGATACGCAGTATTTT. Its protein product is CASSLMANTDTQYF.

The gene calls are TRBV2 and TRBJ2-1; TRBD1 aligns across 7 bases. The CDR3 length is 15 residues. J gave up 0 bases and V 3 bases, and 2 bases lay outside the gene matches. Germline V CDR1 and CDR2: SNHLY, FYNNEI. The CDR3 region is CASSETGSSYNEQFF. CDR3 in DNA: TGTGCCAGCAGTGAGACAGGGAGCTCCTACAATGAGCAGTTCTTC. Combining the CDR3 with reference TRBV2 and TRBJ2-1 gives the whole variable domain EPEVTQTPSHQVTQMGQEVILRCVPISNHLYFYWYRQILGQKVEFLVSFYNNEISEKSEIFDDQFSVERPDGSNFTLKIRSTKLEDSAMYFCASSETGSSYNEQFFGPGTRLTVL.

This chain joins TRBV12-3 or TRBV12-4 and TRBJ2-3; 7 bases line up with TRBD1. The CDR3 extends over 13 amino acids. Germline trimming cut 7 bases from V and 1 base from J; bases unmatched to any gene: 2. In DNA, the CDR3 is TGTGCCAGCAATACAGGGGGCACAGATACGCAGTATTTT. Translated: CASNTGGTDTQYF.

V usage is TRBV20-1 and J usage is TRBJ2-7; D remains unclear. Germline CDR1 and CDR2: DFQATT and SNEGSKA (reference sequence). V gave up 7 bases and J gave up 0 bases, with 10 bases separating them. This CDR3 contains 12 residues. The CDR3 nucleotides are TGCAGTGTTCGGGCCGGCTCCTACGAGCAGTACTTC. It codes for CSVRAGSYEQYF.

The V call is TRBV7-3, the J call TRBJ1-2, with D possibly matching TRBD1 (6 bases). Between the trimmed V and J ends, which lost 7 bases and 5 bases, there was a span of 14 bases. CDR1 is SGHTA and CDR2 is FQGTGA in the germline V gene. CDR3 length: 13 residues. CDR3 nucleotides: TGTGCCAGCACCAGGACAGCTTCGTATGGCTACACCTTC. It translates to CASTRTASYGYTF.

This clonotype was observed a few times. V and J are TRBV12-3 or TRBV12-4 and TRBJ2-1; no definite D call. The CDR3 sequence is 12 residues long. Between the trimmed V and J ends, which lost 1 base and 9 bases, there was a span of 7 bases. The CDR3 DNA reads TGTGCCAGCAGTTTAGGTGTTCTTGAGCAGTTCTTC. This codes for CASSLGVLEQFF.